The sample holds many counts of the clone carrying this T cell receptor (beta chain). TCRbeta library preparation incorporated unique molecular identifiers. Using its own MiXCR run on the PCR reads, TCRdb lists one record per CDR3 protein. The sample yields about 640,000 distinct CDR3 sequences, roughly 17% seen once. The V segment lost 3 bases and the J segment 0 bases; nucleotides outside the gene matches: 7. Germline values: CDR1 GTSNPN, CDR2 SVGIG (reference sequence). The CDR3 consists of 15 residues. This specimen comes from a study of T-cell reconstitution after alpha-beta-depleted transplantation in children.

The chain employs TRBV30 and TRBJ2-7; 8 bases line up with TRBD1. This receptor was obtained from a human donor who donated a stem cell graft to a child with acute myeloid leukemia. The sample was PBMCs from the stem cell graft donor, taken from the stem cell graft. The CDR3 protein is CAWSVVTGVSYEQYF. The CDR3 nucleotides read TGTGCCTGGAGCGTAGTGACAGGGGTCTCCTACGAGCAGTACTTC.